This TCR beta chain was sequenced during a study of cytomegalovirus exposure and HLA in healthy donors. Looked up from germline, CDR1 is SGHTA and CDR2 is FQGTGA. The CDR3 has 13 residues. Primers for the PCR totalled 60 Vbeta and 13 Jbeta. Only in-frame clones appear in the TCRdb table, and some are missing; sequencing was by immunoSEQ multiplex PCR. The table shows about 150,000 clones, with over 70% occurring only once. The chain links TRBV7-3 to TRBJ2-5; 7 nucleotides line up with TRBD1. The J call may be in error: the DNA end matches TRBJ2-7 better. The sample taken for sequencing was PBMCs. This receptor was taken from a male donor in good health and CMV-seronegative. CDR3 residues: CASSPGQFYEQYF. In DNA form, the CDR3 reads TGTGCCAGCAGCCCGGGACAGTTTTACGAGCAGTACTTC.